Sequencing of this TCR beta chain was carried out in a study of blood T cell repertoires in COVID-19 (dated by TCRdb to the early 2020s). Notes on the research overall: Collaborator samples came from the United States, Italy and Spain and covered acute and convalescent phases of COVID-19. The prospective study material was composed of cDNA or gDNA derived from T cells, B-cell-depleted T cells, or PBMCs. The dataset comprised deeply sampled blood TCRbeta repertoires from subjects exposed to, actively infected with, or recovered from COVID-19. A freely available public database, intended as a resource for researchers studying the immune response to SARS-CoV-2, is where the repertoires were released. Samples were obtained from the ongoing ImmuneRACE study (first 160 participants) and from over 1,000 subjects provided by 6 global collaborators. A de-identified subject ID, COVID-19 status, age in years and sex were almost always included in the sample metadata. Where available, HLA class I and class II types were obtained from metadata supplied by the sample provider rather than from assay-based typing. Overall study outcomes, separate from this receptor: The quantity of clinical and demographic metadata differed by source and by participant and was supplied without curation.

The immunoSEQ Assay, a bias-controlled multiplex PCR, was used to amplify TCRbeta CDR3 regions from genomic DNA. For the original study's pipeline: Within the assay, amplification of reference gene primers was used to estimate how many nucleated cells each sample contained. To quantify the absolute abundance of each unique TCRbeta CDR3 rearrangement, sequence reads were collapsed and filtered. Productive Simpson clonality was computed per sample as the square root of Simpson's diversity index over productive rearrangements. TCRdb obtained this table from immuneACCESS and retained in-frame rearrangements with V and J assigned. These tables miss some clones; where compared with another copy, unresolved V genes account for less than half of the shortfall, and the remainder is unexplained. V, J and clone size are those of that table, while D and trimming were read from the DNA. The sample table contains 250,000 to 300,000 clones; only one count was recorded for about 76% of them. Around 2.9% of the sample is in the top ten clones.

As for this clone: Its target antigen remains unknown. No much larger clone exists at a distance of one base, and base qualities are not known.

A distance of 11 bases separates the germline ends of V and J, which lose 0 bases and 5 bases respectively. There are 14 amino acids in the CDR3, from cysteine to phenylalanine inclusive. The DNA shown is the 42-base CDR3, in frame from base 1. Via the germline V gene (reference sequence), CDR1 is SEHNR and CDR2 FQNEAQ. Whole blood was collected in K2EDTA tubes by collaborating institutions according to the institutions' own protocols. For TCRbeta analysis, collaborators shipped samples as frozen whole blood, isolated PBMCs, or DNA extracted from either of those sample types. This sequence was found in a woman in her sixties or seventies with active or convalescent COVID-19. The sequencing input was peripheral blood. The chain is made from TRBV7-9 and TRBJ2-7; a tentative D match to TRBD1 spans 6 bases. The CDR3 in this case is CASSLAQGRDEQYF. The base sequence is TGTGCCAGCAGCTTAGCACAGGGCCGCGACGAGCAGTACTTC.